The sample holds one count of the clone carrying this T cell receptor (beta chain). Antigen specificity is unknown. Whenever a sample was processed, at least 6.5 million PBMCs were isolated. The sample comes from a study of blood T cells in healthy people across ages. The study, taken as a whole, reports: PBMCs left unsorted prevented a conclusive naive versus antigen-experienced comparison.

Through a sample-barcoded 5' primer and a J-beta primer mix, a second PCR was run for roughly 6 to 12 cycles. From the 5' RACE reads, TCRdb called clonotypes with MiXCR, one entry per CDR3 protein. The profile shows approximately 400,000 distinct CDR3 sequences, about 49% of them singletons. This CDR3 has 14 amino acids. Germline V gives CDR1 LGHDT, CDR2 YNNKEL (reference sequence). J was trimmed by 7 bases and V by 6 bases; bases with no gene match: 3. The source material was blood. This receptor was taken from a man in his 60s in good health. This chain uses TRBV3-1 with TRBJ1-6; 10 bases agree with TRBD1. The CDR3 loop is CASRTTGGNSPLHF. The CDR3 coding sequence is TGTGCCAGCAGGACGACAGGGGGCAATTCACCCCTCCACTTT.